Ten or more counts support the clone carrying this TCR beta chain. Its specificity is unknown. The sample is drawn from a study of T cell clonotyping in hematopoietic cell transplantation. Overall study results and limits: After transplant, recipient diversity fell while pathologically expanded clonotypes grew through day 180. Few recipient clonotypes overlapped donors; over 95% were de novo at given depth. Cells were unsorted, so CD4 and CD8 contributions were not separated. Higher Inverse Simpson Index values in graft donor and pretransplant recipient predicted broader posttransplant TCR diversity.

Germline CDR1 SGDLS, CDR2 YYNGEE. This CDR3 spans 15 amino acids. Trimming removed 3 bases at V and 0 bases at J, with 10 bases between. The protocol was immunoSEQ multiplex PCR, while the TCRdb copy is restricted to in-frame clones and leaves out a portion. The sample has more than 65,000 clones, roughly 93% seen once. The rearrangement links TRBV9 to TRBJ1-3; tentative D call: TRBD1 (6 bases). This receptor was identified in a man aged 50 to 60 in good health. Some clones in this sample may be carry-over from other donors' samples. What was sequenced was peripheral blood mononuclear cells. This CDR3 is CASSEQGVSGNTIYF. The CDR3 DNA is TGTGCCAGCAGCGAACAGGGCGTCTCTGGAAACACCATATATTTT.